This T cell receptor beta chain was identified in a study of OX40 agonist ivuxolimab in advanced cancers. A note on the overall study: Ivuxolimab, which targeted the costimulatory receptor OX40 (CD134), was an agonistic, fully human IgG2 monoclonal antibody. Intravenous ivuxolimab was administered to patients every 2 weeks at six dose levels: 0.01, 0.1, 0.3, 1.5, 3 and 10 mg/kg. Peripheral TCRbeta sequencing aimed to test whether ivuxolimab altered TCR sequence diversity and caused clonal T-cell expansion. Of the roughly 52 patients in dose escalation, around 20 had hepatocellular carcinoma, about 15 had melanoma, 9 had renal cell carcinoma and 9 had head and neck cancer. In the dose-escalation cohort, over 65% of patients were male, and the mean age was approximately 64 years, with a range of roughly 20 to 80. Patients were allowed to have had prior anti-PD-1, anti-PD-L1 or anti-CTLA-4 therapy, and less than 45% of the dose-escalation patients had previously received checkpoint inhibitors. Three dose-escalation patients achieved partial responses, one with hepatocellular carcinoma and two with cutaneous melanoma. The monotherapy dose-escalation portion (N of about 50 patients) of the phase I ivuxolimab trial is reported in the paper. What the study reported, not specific to this receptor: In the 0.1-3.0 mg/kg groups, partial responders were among the patients with the lowest normalized peripheral clonal expansion, particularly in CD8+ T cells. After ivuxolimab, CD8+ T cells had more expanded clones than CD4+ T cells on average. Low levels of normalized T-cell clonal expansion were also seen in some patients who did not respond. At doses from 0.1 to 3.0 mg/kg, clonal expansion was seen in both CD4+ and CD8+ blood T cells between baseline and week 6. The antigen specificity of the peripheral T cells that underwent clonal expansion was not determined.

The germline ends are 16 bases apart after V is trimmed by 6 bases and J by 5 bases. Via the germline V gene, CDR1 is MRHNA and CDR2 SNTAGT. CDR3 length: 14 amino acids, cysteine to phenylalanine. Kept here is only the CDR3 DNA, which spans 42 bases and is read in frame from base 1. Genomic DNA was extracted from sorted cells for sequencing of the TCRbeta CDR3 region. The immunoSEQ Assay was used to sequence the TCRbeta CDR3 regions. TCRdb holds this immuneACCESS table with in-frame rearrangements only. Some clones are missing; in checked studies, unresolved V genes explain under half, and the rest has no known cause. The sample contains roughly 66,000 clones, under 90% of them found a single time. The ten largest account for approximately 1.2% of the sample. A word on this clone: This clone's antigen is unknown. Per-base qualities were not stored, and no clone one base away is much larger.

The trial excluded patients who had a history of autoimmune disease or were on systemic immunosuppression. Peripheral blood for TCR sequencing was collected from all dose cohorts at baseline, on cycle 4 day 1, and on cycle 7 day 1. The samples were drawn from a first-in-human, open-label, multicenter phase I dose-escalation trial of ivuxolimab. Adults with locally advanced or metastatic melanoma, renal cell carcinoma, hepatocellular carcinoma or head and neck squamous cell carcinoma were enrolled in the trial. Before TCR sequencing, CD4+ T cells and CD8+ T cells from peripheral blood were sorted into separate populations.

This sequence originates from an adult with an advanced solid tumor such as melanoma, head and neck, liver or kidney cancer. The rearranged chain carries TRBV6-4 and TRBJ1-1; the D gene is perhaps TRBD1, from 6 matching bases. The sequences come from CD4+ or CD8+ T cells sorted from blood, collected in a trial of the OX40 agonist ivuxolimab. The DNA reads as follows: TGTGCCAGCAGATTACAGGGTGGGAGAACTGAAGCTTTCTTT. Protein translation: CASRLQGGRTEAFF.